The 3 T cell receptor beta chains presented below share a single source sample, sequenced in a study of molecular identifiers for immune sequencing clone quantification. Via MiXCR, TCRdb re-called the PCR reads, giving one row per CDR3 protein. This repertoire shows about 640,000 distinct CDR3 sequences, less than 20% found once; its top ten account for roughly 0.83%. Source material: naive CD8+ T cells from blood, with Jurkat cell RNA spiked in. Subset: FACS-sorted CD8+CD4-CCR7+CD45RA+ naive T cells. Receptors were obtained from a human donor in good health. Some libraries in this study had Jurkat cell RNA spiked in.

The sample holds many counts of this clonotype. The rearrangement links TRBV12-3 or TRBV12-4 to TRBJ2-3; perhaps D is TRBD1 or TRBD2 (5 bases each). Trimming left V 5 bases short and J 4 bases short, with 10 bases between. This CDR3 region has 13 residues. The DNA of the CDR3 is TGTGCCAGCAGTCCCGGGACCCCAGATACGCAGTATTTT. Residues: CASSPGTPDTQYF.

The table lists this clonotype with many counts. The V call is TRBV7-9, the J call TRBJ2-3; perhaps D is TRBD1 or TRBD2 (5 bases each). The CDR3 runs to 16 residues. The V gene's germline CDR1 is SEHNR and CDR2 FQNEAQ (reference sequence). V shed 5 bases and J shed 8 bases, with 23 bases lying between them. CDR3 loop: CASSHMQGASRGTQYF. The CDR3 DNA is TGTGCCAGCAGCCACATGCAGGGAGCCTCAAGGGGTACGCAGTATTTT.

There are a few counts of this clonotype. This may be a read error, as it is one base from a much larger clone. V is TRBV9 and J is TRBJ1-3; no firm D call. Germline lookup yields CDR1 SGDLS and CDR2 YYNGEE. CDR3 length: 16 residues. The DNA for the CDR3 is TGTGCCAGCAGTAGCACGATGGTGAACTCTGGAAACACCACATATTTT. Encoded protein: CASSSTMVNSGNTTYF.